This TCR beta chain emerged from a study of CD8 T cells in ankylosing spondylitis. Concerning this clonotype itself: The target antigen is unknown. A read error may be the cause here, since a much bigger clone is one base away.

In making TCR beta libraries, quantitative 5'-RACE with molecular barcodes was used. TCRdb reanalysed the 5' RACE reads using MiXCR and keeps one entry per CDR3 protein. The data show roughly 250,000 distinct CDR3 sequences, with 8% to 9.5% seen just once and approximately 6.2% held by the top ten. Findings and caveats of the study: Matched ankylosing spondylitis synovial fluid reportedly contained a significantly enriched population of disease-linked clones. The study identified a TCR beta motif of fewer than 10 highly homologous variants that appeared characteristic of ankylosing spondylitis blood.

From germline, CDR1 is SEHNR and CDR2 FQNEAQ (reference sequence). CDR3 length: 14 amino acids. This TCR derives from a male donor with ankylosing spondylitis or in good health (not recorded which). Sequencing input: blood, either unsorted or a sorted T cell fraction (not recorded which). The chain has TRBV7-9 and TRBJ2-3; the D is unclear. The CDR3 region is CASSSSHNTATQYF. The CDR3 DNA reads TGTGCCAGCAGCTCTTCGCATAACACAGCTACGCAGTATTTT.